These T cell receptor beta chains were read from a single sample in a study of cytomegalovirus exposure and HLA in healthy donors. The protocol was immunoSEQ multiplex PCR, while the TCRdb copy is restricted to in-frame clones and leaves out a portion. The sample includes about 110,000 clones. Material: PBMCs. The receptors originated from a man aged 35-49 years in good health and CMV-seropositive. Each CDR3 is given with its conserved first and last residue. The D gene is left open where the match is weak.

14	TRBJ2-1	TRBV7-2	-	CASSRGTSYNEQFF	TGTGCCAGCAGCCGGGGGACTTCTTACAATGAGCAGTTCTTC
13	TRBJ2-1	TRBV19	TRBD1	CASTNTGGNEQFF	TGTGCCAGCACTAATACAGGGGGCAATGAGCAGTTCTTC
16	TRBJ2-3	TRBV30	TRBD1	CAWSARLGTGTDTQYF	TGTGCCTGGAGTGCACGACTGGGGACAGGGACAGATACGCAGTATTTT
14	TRBJ1-1	TRBV19	TRBD1	CASLQGPGNTEAFF	TGTGCCAGCCTACAGGGGCCGGGGAACACTGAAGCTTTCTTT
15	TRBJ1-2	TRBV19	TRBD1	CASSFGQGALLGYTF	TGTGCCAGTAGTTTCGGACAGGGGGCGTTGCTTGGCTACACCTTC
13	TRBJ2-3	TRBV5-1	-	CASSSPGDDTQYF	TGCGCCAGCAGCTCGCCGGGGGACGATACGCAGTATTTT
15	TRBJ1-4	TRBV30	-	CAWSGIRGGNEKLFF	TGTGCCTGGAGCGGCATTCGGGGGGGGAATGAAAAACTGTTTTTT
14	TRBJ2-3	TRBV28	TRBD1	CASSLLQGADTQYF	TGTGCCAGCAGTTTATTACAGGGGGCAGATACGCAGTATTTT
14	TRBJ1-5	TRBV7-2	TRBD1	CASSTIRTGQPQHF	TGTGCCAGCAGCACCATACGGACAGGGCAGCCCCAGCATTTT
11	TRBJ2-1	TRBV29-1	-	CSVERGHEQFF	TGCAGCGTTGAACGCGGTCATGAGCAGTTCTTC
15	TRBJ2-7	TRBV4-1	TRBD2	CASSPRLAGAYEQYF	TGCGCCAGCAGCCCTCGACTAGCGGGAGCCTACGAGCAGTACTTC
17	TRBJ2-1	TRBV9	-	CASSVTLSIGTYNEQFF	TGTGCCAGCAGCGTAACCCTTTCTATTGGTACCTACAATGAGCAGTTCTTC
14	TRBJ2-7	TRBV9	-	CASSVGQSAYEQYF	TGTGCCAGCAGCGTGGGGCAAAGCGCCTACGAGCAGTACTTC
15	TRBJ2-1	TRBV6-4	-	CASSDQGGSYNEQFF	TGTGCCAGCAGTGACCAGGGGGGATCCTACAATGAGCAGTTCTTC
13	TRBJ1-2	TRBV29-1	-	CSVEDLGLYGYTF	TGCAGCGTTGAAGATCTCGGACTCTATGGCTACACCTTC
15	TRBJ2-7	TRBV6-5	TRBD1	CASSYSTGTMYEQYF	TGTGCCAGCAGTTACTCGACAGGGACGATGTACGAGCAGTACTTC
14	TRBJ2-2	TRBV25-1	-	CASSVQADTGELFF	TGTGCCAGCAGTGTCCAGGCCGACACCGGGGAGCTGTTTTTT
11	TRBJ2-7	TRBV18	-	CASSPSIEQYF	TGTGCCAGCTCACCCTCTATCGAGCAGTACTTC
17	TRBJ2-3	TRBV4-2	TRBD2	CASSRYTSGRGSDTQYF	TGTGCCAGCAGCCGATATACTAGCGGGAGGGGTTCAGATACGCAGTATTTT
15	TRBJ2-2	TRBV7-6	TRBD2	CASSSGASGSGELFF	TGTGCCAGCAGCTCCGGAGCTAGCGGGAGCGGGGAGCTGTTTTTT
12	TRBJ1-5	TRBV28	-	CASSSGNQPQHF	TGTGCCAGCAGTTCGGGGAATCAGCCCCAGCATTTT
14	TRBJ2-1	TRBV5-4	TRBD2	CASSSRLAGSNLFF	TGTGCCAGCAGCTCCCGACTAGCGGGGTCCAATCTGTTCTTC
14	TRBJ2-7	TRBV7-2	TRBD2	CASSPGLAGSEQYF	TGTGCCAGCAGCCCCGGACTAGCGGGATCCGAGCAGTACTTC
18	TRBJ2-4	TRBV7-9	TRBD1	CASTSTGARGSAKNIQYF	TGTGCCAGCACCTCTACAGGGGCGCGAGGATCCGCCAAAAACATTCAGTACTTC
14	TRBJ1-1	TRBV29-1	TRBD1	CSGEGQGRLAEAFF	TGCAGCGGTGAGGGACAGGGAAGGCTCGCTGAAGCTTTCTTT
15	TRBJ2-7	TRBV15	TRBD1	CATSRDKPGGYEQYF	TGTGCCACCAGCAGAGATAAGCCAGGGGGTTACGAGCAGTACTTC
14	TRBJ1-4	TRBV7-9	-	CASTSQGGSEKLFF	TGTGCCAGCACCTCACAGGGAGGGAGTGAAAAACTGTTTTTT
15	TRBJ2-7	TRBV15	-	CATSSHITGQPEQYF	TGTGCCACCAGCAGTCACATTACCGGACAGCCCGAGCAGTACTTC
15	TRBJ1-1	TRBV27	TRBD1	CASSLSTGEVTEAFF	TGTGCCAGCAGTTTATCGACAGGGGAGGTCACTGAAGCTTTCTTT
13	TRBJ2-2	TRBV7-3	-	CASSQRVSGELFF	TGTGCCAGCAGCCAGCGGGTTAGCGGGGAGCTGTTTTTT
15	TRBJ2-7	TRBV2	-	CASTGGGSLSYEQYF	TGTGCCAGCACCGGCGGGGGCAGTCTCTCCTACGAGCAGTACTTC
13	TRBJ1-5	TRBV4-2	-	CASSQATLQPQHF	TGTGCCAGCAGCCAAGCGACTCTTCAGCCCCAGCATTTT
13	TRBJ1-5	TRBV27	-	CASSLRPSERQHF	TGTGCCAGCAGTTTACGGCCGTCAGAGAGGCAGCATTTT
16	TRBJ2-6	TRBV5-1	-	CASSLAGNTGANVLTF	TGCGCCAGCAGCTTGGCCGGGAACACTGGGGCCAACGTCCTGACTTTC
13	TRBJ1-2	TRBV11-2	TRBD1	CASSFGTGQGYTF	TGTGCCAGCAGCTTCGGGACAGGCCAAGGCTACACCTTC
14	TRBJ2-1	TRBV5-1	TRBD1	CASSSSTGWNEQFF	TGCGCCAGCAGCTCGTCGACAGGGTGGAATGAGCAGTTCTTC
17	TRBJ2-5	TRBV27	TRBD2	CASSLPGASGPQETQYF	TGTGCCAGCAGTTTACCCGGGGCTAGCGGGCCCCAAGAGACCCAGTACTTC
16	TRBJ2-5	TRBV7-7	TRBD2	CASSTRLAGGGETQYF	TGTGCTAGCAGCACGCGACTAGCGGGAGGAGGAGAGACCCAGTACTTC
13	TRBJ2-7	TRBV11-2	-	CASSLGGSYEQYF	TGTGCCAGCAGCTTAGGCGGCTCCTACGAGCAGTACTTC
17	TRBJ2-3	TRBV30	TRBD2	CAWSIFFPSGTTDTQYF	TGTGCCTGGAGTATCTTTTTCCCTAGCGGTACCACAGATACGCAGTATTTT
15	TRBJ1-1	TRBV30	TRBD1	CAWSAGSGTDTEAFF	TGTGCCTGGAGTGCGGGATCCGGGACAGACACTGAAGCTTTCTTT
14	TRBJ2-7	TRBV6-6	TRBD2	CASSRAGENYEQYF	TGTGCCAGCAGTCGAGCGGGGGAGAACTACGAGCAGTACTTC
14	TRBJ1-1	TRBV25-1	-	CASSKGTRGTEAFF	TGTGCCAGCAGTAAGGGGACCCGGGGGACTGAAGCTTTCTTT
14	TRBJ1-1	TRBV4-1	-	CASSQVGENTEAFF	TGCGCCAGCAGCCAAGTAGGGGAGAACACTGAAGCTTTCTTT
15	TRBJ2-2	TRBV13	-	CASSPGSLNTGELFF	TGTGCCAGCAGCCCGGGATCCTTGAACACCGGGGAGCTGTTTTTT
15	TRBJ2-7	TRBV6-1	-	CASSFQTDHAYEQYF	TGTGCCAGCAGTTTTCAAACAGATCATGCCTACGAGCAGTACTTC
14	TRBJ1-2	TRBV29-1	-	CSVAETVHGYGYTF	TGCAGCGTGGCCGAGACAGTACATGGGTATGGCTACACCTTC
11	TRBJ1-1	TRBV20-1	-	CSSKRNTEAFF	TGCAGTTCTAAGAGGAACACTGAAGCTTTCTTT
13	TRBJ2-1	TRBV6-5	TRBD2	CASSYTSGLEQFF	TGTGCCAGCAGTTACACTAGCGGGTTAGAGCAGTTCTTC
19	TRBJ2-6	TRBV7-2	TRBD2	CASSSHTGLAHSGANVLTF	TGTGCCAGCAGCTCACACACGGGACTAGCCCACTCTGGGGCCAACGTCCTGACTTTC
16	TRBJ2-7	TRBV19	TRBD2	CASSSHRTSGNYEQYF	TGTGCCAGTAGTTCCCACAGGACTAGCGGGAACTACGAGCAGTACTTC
16	TRBJ2-1	TRBV5-1	-	CASSPGGGRTSNEQFF	TGCGCCAGCAGCCCCGGAGGAGGGCGGACGAGCAATGAGCAGTTCTTC
18	TRBJ2-7	TRBV7-2	TRBD1	CASSLHASGTGARYEQYF	TGTGCCAGCAGCTTGCACGCTTCAGGGACAGGGGCGCGTTACGAGCAGTACTTC
14	TRBJ2-5	TRBV6-5	TRBD1	CASSPNRGQETQYF	TGTGCCAGCAGCCCCAACAGGGGTCAAGAGACCCAGTACTTC
13	TRBJ1-4	TRBV27	-	CASSWGANEKLFF	TGTGCCAGCAGTTGGGGGGCTAATGAAAAACTGTTTTTT
19	TRBJ2-3	TRBV28	TRBD2	CASSSDQRTPSGDTDTQYF	TGTGCCAGCAGTTCTGATCAACGGACGCCTAGCGGGGACACAGATACGCAGTATTTT
19	TRBJ1-5	TRBV10-3	TRBD1	CAISESQTGQTQVNQPQHF	TGTGCCATCAGTGAGTCGCAGACGGGACAGACACAAGTCAATCAGCCCCAGCATTTT
12	TRBJ2-5	TRBV10-3	-	CAIKGGEETQYF	TGTGCCATCAAAGGGGGGGAAGAGACCCAGTACTTC
14	TRBJ2-5	TRBV5-8	TRBD1	CASSPGQGQETQYF	TGTGCCAGCAGCCCGGGACAGGGCCAAGAGACCCAGTACTTC